These 9 T cell receptor beta chains originate from one sample sequenced in a study of spatial heterogeneity in lung cancer. Time point described: sample taken at primary tumor resection. MiXCR, run by TCRdb on the 5' RACE reads, gives a single entry per CDR3 protein. The sample has roughly 39,000 distinct CDR3 sequences, about 6.8% seen once; the top ten hold around two fifths. The sequences come from PBMCs, collected at surgery. Source of these receptors: a female donor with early-stage non-small cell lung cancer.

This clonotype was observed a handful of times. The chain employs TRBV20-1 and TRBJ2-1; TRBD2 matches at 7 bases. Germline-derived CDR1 and CDR2 are DFQATT and SNEGSKA (reference sequence). The V gene end was trimmed by 5 bases and the J gene end by 3 bases; junction bases not matched to a gene: 4. The CDR3 is made up of 13 amino acids. The chain's CDR3 is CSAGRDYYNEQFF. CDR3 DNA: TGCAGTGCTGGCCGGGACTACTACAATGAGCAGTTCTTC.

This clonotype was counted at least ten times. This sequence joins TRBV29-1 and TRBJ2-3; D is ambiguous. CDR3 length: 14 residues. The V gene lost 7 bases and the J gene lost 0 bases, with 14 bases spanning the gap. Per germline, CDR1 SQVTM and CDR2 ANQGSEA. CDR3 coding DNA: TGCAGCGCCAGCCTCTGGGCTAGCACAGATACGCAGTATTTT. It specifies CSASLWASTDTQYF.

This rearrangement joins TRBV12-3 or TRBV12-4 to TRBJ2-7; D is ambiguous. This CDR3 has 14 amino acids. Trimming stripped 2 bases from V and 4 bases from J, with 12 bases between. This chain's CDR3 is CASSLNGLRYEQYF. CDR3 nucleotides: TGTGCCAGCAGTTTAAACGGGCTAAGGTACGAGCAGTACTTC.

This clonotype was counted many times. The chain is built from TRBV7-9 and TRBJ2-5; 8 bases line up with TRBD2. The J segment lost 2 bases and the V segment lost 4 bases, leaving 9 bases of the junction unmatched. Germline CDR1 is SEHNR and CDR2 is FQNEAQ (reference sequence). CDR3 length: 16 residues. CDR3 protein: CASSWVPGGDQETQYF. The CDR3 region has the DNA TGTGCCAGCAGCTGGGTCCCGGGGGGGGATCAAGAGACCCAGTACTTC. The entire variable domain, with the rest obtained from reference TRBV7-9 and TRBJ2-5, is as follows: DTGVSQNPRHKITKRGQNVTFRCDPISEHNRLYWYRQTLGQGPEFLTYFQNEAQLEKSRLLSDRFSAERPKGSFSTLEIQRTEQGDSAMYLCASSWVPGGDQETQYFGPGTRLLVL.

This clonotype has a count of ten or more. V is TRBV4-1 and J is TRBJ2-3; TRBD1 might be the D (6 bases). Trimming removed 6 bases at V and 1 base at J, with 17 bases between. Germline V CDR1 and CDR2: MGHRA, YSYEKL. This CDR3 spans 16 amino acids. The CDR3 nucleotides are TGCGCCAGCAGAGTCAGGGGTCTGAGAGGCACAGATACGCAGTATTTT. Amino acid sequence: CASRVRGLRGTDTQYF.

V gene TRBV5-5 combines with J gene TRBJ2-3; 13 bases are shared with TRBD2. The germline V gene has CDR1 SGHKS and CDR2 YYEKEE (reference sequence). Trimming removed 0 bases from V and 5 bases from J; junction bases left unmatched: 12. CDR3 length equals 19 residues. In nucleotides, the CDR3 is TGTGCCAGCAGCTTGGAAACTAGCGGGGGGGTTAGCACAGTAGATACGCAGTATTTT. Protein product: CASSLETSGGVSTVDTQYF.

This clonotype was counted at least ten times. This chain connects TRBV7-8 to TRBJ2-5; no definite D call. Trimming shortened V by 5 bases and J by 5 bases, and 9 bases separated the two germline ends. CDR1 SGHVS and CDR2 FQNEAQ come from the germline V gene. This CDR3 is built from 12 residues. CDR3 in DNA: TGTGCCAGCAGCCCGAAGTCGGAGACCCAGTACTTC. Translating it yields CASSPKSETQYF.

This clonotype occurred many times. J is TRBJ1-6 and V is TRBV4-3, with D possibly matching TRBD1 (6 bases). The V end was cut by 5 bases, the J end by 7 bases, with 12 bases between. Germline V lookup: CDR1 LGHNA, CDR2 YSLEER. CDR3 length: 14 amino acids. CDR3 sequence reads: CASSETGWNSPLHF. As DNA, the CDR3 is TGCGCCAGCAGCGAAACAGGGTGGAATTCACCCCTCCACTTT.

In its sample, this clonotype was seen a few times. The rearrangement uses TRBV5-1 and TRBJ2-2, with D tentatively TRBD2 (5 bases). Looked up from germline, CDR1 is SGHRS and CDR2 is YFSETQ. This CDR3 has 15 amino acids. Trimming shortened V by 0 bases and J by 3 bases, and 9 bases separated the two germline ends. In DNA, the CDR3 is TGCGCCAGCAGCTTGGAGAGGGTTGACACCGGGGAGCTGTTTTTT. Its protein is CASSLERVDTGELFF.